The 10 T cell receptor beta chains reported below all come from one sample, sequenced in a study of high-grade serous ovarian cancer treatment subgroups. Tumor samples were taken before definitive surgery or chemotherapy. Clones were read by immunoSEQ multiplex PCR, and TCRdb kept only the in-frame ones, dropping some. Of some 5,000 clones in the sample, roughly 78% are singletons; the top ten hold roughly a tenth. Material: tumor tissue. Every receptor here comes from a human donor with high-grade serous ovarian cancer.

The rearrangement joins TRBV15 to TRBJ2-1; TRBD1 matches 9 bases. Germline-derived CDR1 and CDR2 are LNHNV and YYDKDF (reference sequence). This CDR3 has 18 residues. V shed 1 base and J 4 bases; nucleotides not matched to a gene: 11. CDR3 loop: CATSRVTGGEVFYNEQFF. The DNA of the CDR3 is TGTGCCACCAGCAGAGTGACAGGGGGTGAGGTTTTTTACAATGAGCAGTTCTTC.

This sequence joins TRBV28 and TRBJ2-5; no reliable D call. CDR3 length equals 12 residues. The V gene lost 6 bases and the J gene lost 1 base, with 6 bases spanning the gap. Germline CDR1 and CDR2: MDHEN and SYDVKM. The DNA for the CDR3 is TGTGCCAGCAGCAGGAGCCAAGAGACCCAGTACTTC. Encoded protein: CASSRSQETQYF. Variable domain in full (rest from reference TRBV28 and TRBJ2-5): DVKVTQSSRYLVKRTGEKVFLECVQDMDHENMFWYRQDPGLGLRLIYFSYDVKMKEKGDIPEGYSVSREKKERFSLILESASTNQTSMYLCASSRSQETQYFGPGTRLLVL.

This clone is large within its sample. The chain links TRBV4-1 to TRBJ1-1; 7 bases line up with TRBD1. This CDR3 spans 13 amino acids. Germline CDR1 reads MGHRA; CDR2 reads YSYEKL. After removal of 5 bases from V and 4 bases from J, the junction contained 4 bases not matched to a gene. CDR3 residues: CASSLDRITEAFF. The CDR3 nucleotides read TGCGCCAGCAGCTTGGACAGGATCACTGAAGCTTTCTTT.

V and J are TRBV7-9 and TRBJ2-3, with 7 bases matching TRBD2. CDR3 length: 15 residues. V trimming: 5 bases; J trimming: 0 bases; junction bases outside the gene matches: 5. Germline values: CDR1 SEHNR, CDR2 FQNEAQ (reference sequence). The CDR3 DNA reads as TGTGCCAGCAGCCCAAGGCGGGGGAGCACAGATACGCAGTATTTT. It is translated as CASSPRRGSTDTQYF.

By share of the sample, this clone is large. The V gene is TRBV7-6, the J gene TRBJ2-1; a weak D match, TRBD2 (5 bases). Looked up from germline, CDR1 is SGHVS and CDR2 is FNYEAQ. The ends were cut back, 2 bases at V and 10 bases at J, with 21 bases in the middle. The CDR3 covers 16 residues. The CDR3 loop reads CASSLMALGVGVEQFF. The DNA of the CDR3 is TGTGCCAGCAGCTTAATGGCCCTTGGGGTGGGAGTGGAGCAGTTCTTC.

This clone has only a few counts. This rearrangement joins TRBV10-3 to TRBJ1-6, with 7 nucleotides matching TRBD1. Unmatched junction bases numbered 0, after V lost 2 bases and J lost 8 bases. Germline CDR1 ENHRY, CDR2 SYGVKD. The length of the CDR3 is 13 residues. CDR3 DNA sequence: TGTGCCATCAGTGAGGGACAGGATTCACCCCTCCACTTT. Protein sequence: CAISEGQDSPLHF.

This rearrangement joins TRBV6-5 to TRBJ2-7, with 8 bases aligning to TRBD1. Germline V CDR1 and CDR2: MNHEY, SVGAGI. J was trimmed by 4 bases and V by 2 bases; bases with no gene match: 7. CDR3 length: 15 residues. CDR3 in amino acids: CASSYGGTGRYEQYF. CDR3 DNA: TGTGCCAGCAGTTACGGCGGGACAGGTCGGTACGAGCAGTACTTC.

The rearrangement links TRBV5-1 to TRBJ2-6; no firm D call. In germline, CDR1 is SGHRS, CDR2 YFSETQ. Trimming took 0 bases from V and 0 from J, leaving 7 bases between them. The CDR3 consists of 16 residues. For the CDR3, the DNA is TGCGCCAGCAGCTTGGATGGGTCCTCTGGGGCCAACGTCCTGACTTTC. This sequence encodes CASSLDGSSGANVLTF.

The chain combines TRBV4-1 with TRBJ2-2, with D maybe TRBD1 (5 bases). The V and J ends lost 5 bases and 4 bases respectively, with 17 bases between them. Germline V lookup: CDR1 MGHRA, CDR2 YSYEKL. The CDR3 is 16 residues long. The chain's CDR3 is CASSSSTGQPTGELFF. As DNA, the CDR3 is TGCGCCAGCAGCTCAAGCACCGGACAACCCACCGGGGAGCTGTTTTTT.

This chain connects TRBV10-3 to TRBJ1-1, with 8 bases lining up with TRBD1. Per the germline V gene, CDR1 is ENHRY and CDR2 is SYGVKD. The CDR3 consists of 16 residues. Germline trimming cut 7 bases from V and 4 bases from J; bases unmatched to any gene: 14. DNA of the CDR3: TGTGCCATCAAGCAGGCAGGGGGCTTCACGAGCACTGAAGCTTTCTTT. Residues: CAIKQAGGFTSTEAFF.